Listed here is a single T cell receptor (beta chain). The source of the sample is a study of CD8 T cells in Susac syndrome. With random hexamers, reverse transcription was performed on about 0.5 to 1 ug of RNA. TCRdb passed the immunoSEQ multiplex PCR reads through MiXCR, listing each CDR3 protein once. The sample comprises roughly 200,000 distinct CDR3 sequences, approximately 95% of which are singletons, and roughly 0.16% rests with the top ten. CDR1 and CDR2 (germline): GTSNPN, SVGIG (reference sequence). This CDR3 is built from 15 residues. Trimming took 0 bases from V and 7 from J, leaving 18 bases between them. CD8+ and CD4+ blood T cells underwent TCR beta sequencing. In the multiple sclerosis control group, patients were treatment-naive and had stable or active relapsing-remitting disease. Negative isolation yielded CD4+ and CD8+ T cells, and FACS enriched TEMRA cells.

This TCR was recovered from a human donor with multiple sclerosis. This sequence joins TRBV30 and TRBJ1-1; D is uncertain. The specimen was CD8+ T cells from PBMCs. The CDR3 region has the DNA TGTGCCTGGAGTGTACTCTTTGGGCCAGGTGATGAAGCTTTCTTT. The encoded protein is CAWSVLFGPGDEAFF.